One sample yielded the 23 T cell receptor beta chains listed below, sequenced in a study of CD8 T cells in ankylosing spondylitis. For these TCRs, the target antigens are not known. TCRdb independently ran MiXCR on the 5' RACE reads; one entry per CDR3 protein. Among about 440,000 distinct CDR3 sequences listed, about a sixth were seen once. Notes on the study in general: Ankylosing spondylitis blood appeared to be characterized by a TCR beta motif of 8 or 9 highly homologous variants.

The sequencing input was blood, either unsorted or a sorted T cell fraction (not recorded which). These receptors came from a male donor with ankylosing spondylitis.

V usage is TRBV20-1 and J usage is TRBJ1-6, with TRBD1 matching 7 bases. The CDR3 runs 17 residues. V lost 4 bases to trimming and J lost 3 bases; unmatched junction nucleotides: 12. CDR1 and CDR2 (germline): DFQATT, SNEGSKA (reference sequence). The CDR3 region has the DNA TGCAGTGCTAAGGGACCGGGACAGCAAAACTATAATTCACCCCTCCACTTT. Translation: CSAKGPGQQNYNSPLHF.

This chain joins TRBV20-1 and TRBJ2-1; unclear D gene. CDR3 length: 14 amino acids. Germline CDR1 is DFQATT and CDR2 is SNEGSKA (reference sequence). Deletions cut 4 bases from V and 0 bases from J, with 10 bases between. CDR3 sequence reads: CSATRAISYNEQFF. The CDR3 DNA sequence: TGCAGTGCTACTCGGGCGATCTCCTACAATGAGCAGTTCTTC.

The V and J genes are TRBV5-8 and TRBJ1-1, with 8 bases identical to TRBD1. The CDR3 extends over 17 amino acids. Germline V CDR1 and CDR2: SGHTS, YDEGEE. V lost 3 bases, J lost 0 bases, and 10 bases stayed unmatched. This CDR3 is CASSSPPGQEMNTEAFF. The CDR3 region has the DNA TGTGCCAGCAGCTCGCCACCGGGACAGGAGATGAACACTGAAGCTTTCTTT.

This clonotype was seen a handful of times. The chain carries TRBV20-1 and TRBJ2-7; TRBD1 matches 10 bases. The ends lost 6 bases at V and 6 bases at J; junction bases unmatched: 8. CDR1 DFQATT and CDR2 SNEGSKA come from the germline V gene (reference sequence). CDR3 length: 13 residues. This CDR3 reads CSASRDRGSEQYF. The DNA of the CDR3 is TGCAGTGCCAGCAGGGACAGGGGTTCCGAGCAGTACTTC.

In this sample, this clonotype turned up a few times. CDR3: CASSSGQGKARTGELFF. In DNA, the CDR3 is TGCGCCAGCAGCTCAGGACAGGGAAAAGCGAGGACCGGGGAGCTGTTTTTT. The V call is TRBV5-1, the J call TRBJ2-2; 8 positions agree with TRBD1. CDR3 length equals 17 residues. Unmatched junction bases numbered 12, after V lost 3 bases and J lost 5 bases. Germline-derived CDR1 and CDR2 are SGHRS and YFSETQ.

This clonotype was counted only a few times. The rearrangement links TRBV5-1 to TRBJ2-3; possible D gene TRBD2, 5 bases. Germline V gene lookup returns CDR1 SGHRS and CDR2 YFSETQ. There are 15 residues in the CDR3. The ends were cut back, 4 bases at V and 0 bases at J, with 12 bases in the middle. The CDR3 DNA is TGCGCCAGCAGCAAGACTACCGCTAGCACAGATACGCAGTATTTT. It encodes CASSKTTASTDTQYF.

V usage is TRBV30 and J usage is TRBJ2-7; unclear D gene. Germline V CDR1 and CDR2: GTSNPN, SVGIG (reference sequence). This CDR3 region has 12 residues. Between the trimmed V and J ends, which lost 3 bases and 1 base, there was a span of 7 bases. The DNA of the CDR3 is TGTGCCTGGAGAGACTTATCCTACGAGCAGTACTTC. It encodes CAWRDLSYEQYF.

This clonotype was detected a few times. This chain joins TRBV12-3 or TRBV12-4 and TRBJ2-7; D is unclear. The length of the CDR3 is 14 residues. V lost 1 base and J lost 4, with 11 bases in between. The CDR3 reads CASSLVPLGYEQYF. CDR3 DNA: TGTGCCAGCAGTTTAGTCCCGTTAGGGTACGAGCAGTACTTC.

This clonotype was counted between two and nine times. The CDR3 DNA follows: TGCAGTTCCAAACAGGGTAACACTGAAGCTTTCTTT. It yields the protein CSSKQGNTEAFF. V gene TRBV20-1 combines with J gene TRBJ1-1; possible D gene TRBD1, 6 bases. In germline, CDR1 is DFQATT, CDR2 SNEGSKA (reference sequence). This CDR3 has 12 residues. V dropped 8 bases and J dropped 2 bases, with 12 bases sitting between them.

This clonotype came up a few times. This sequence joins TRBV30 and TRBJ1-2; unclear D gene. The CDR3 totals 13 residues. Trimming left V 2 bases short and J 8 bases short, with 15 bases between. In germline, CDR1 is GTSNPN, CDR2 SVGIG (reference sequence). CDR3 DNA sequence: TGTGCCTGGAGTACTACTGACTTGGGGGGCTACACCTTC. Amino acid sequence: CAWSTTDLGGYTF.

The chain joins TRBV24-1 to TRBJ2-1; tentatively, D is TRBD2 (6 bases). Between the trimmed V and J ends, which lost 7 bases and 0 bases, there was a span of 6 bases. CDR1 is KGHDR, CDR2 SFDVKD, per germline. The CDR3 is 13 residues long. The CDR3 bases are TGTGCCACCAGCGGGAGCTCCTACAATGAGCAGTTCTTC. Translation: CATSGSSYNEQFF.

The V and J genes are TRBV6-2 or TRBV6-3 and TRBJ2-3; D remains unclear. Germline V gene data show CDR1 as MNHEY and CDR2 as SVGEGT. Trimming pared 0 bases from V and 4 bases from J, leaving 14 bases between. The CDR3 is 16 residues long. CDR3 sequence: CASSYSTWWDPDTQYF. CDR3 DNA: TGTGCCAGCAGTTACTCGACCTGGTGGGATCCAGATACGCAGTATTTT.

This chain joins TRBV20-1 and TRBJ1-3, with 8 bases lining up with TRBD1. Germline CDR1 reads DFQATT; CDR2 reads SNEGSKA (reference sequence). The CDR3 extends over 17 amino acids. The V segment lost 5 bases and the J segment 2 bases; nucleotides outside the gene matches: 14. In nucleotides, the CDR3 is TGCAGTGCTCTCTATGCGGGCAGGGGGCAGACTGGAAACACCATATATTTT. Translation: CSALYAGRGQTGNTIYF.

The chain employs TRBV20-1 and TRBJ1-1; 8 bases line up with TRBD1. V lost 4 bases and J lost 11; bases outside the gene matches: 9. The CDR3 runs 12 residues. Germline loops: CDR1 DFQATT, CDR2 SNEGSKA (reference sequence). The CDR3 here is CSAIFQGAGAFF. In DNA, the CDR3 is TGCAGTGCTATCTTTCAGGGGGCTGGTGCTTTCTTT.

V usage is TRBV27 and J usage is TRBJ2-6; TRBD2 aligns across 14 bases. Losses at the gene ends were 2 bases for V and 1 base for J; bases not matched to a gene: 1. The CDR3 is 18 amino acids. CDR1 and CDR2 from the germline V gene are MNHEY and SMNVEV (reference sequence). This CDR3 reads CASSLRLAGGSGANVLTF. The CDR3 coding sequence is TGTGCCAGCAGTTTACGACTAGCGGGAGGGTCTGGGGCCAACGTCCTGACTTTC.

This clonotype was detected a few times. The rearrangement uses TRBV4-1 and TRBJ1-5; D possibly corresponds to TRBD1 (5 bases). V lost 1 base, J lost 3 bases, and 10 bases lay in between. Looked up from germline, CDR1 is MGHRA and CDR2 is YSYEKL. This CDR3 spans 15 amino acids. The CDR3 DNA reads as TGCGCCAGCAGCCAAGGAGACAGACCCAATCAGCCCCAGCATTTT. This sequence encodes CASSQGDRPNQPQHF.

CDR3 region: CATSRGPERYTDTQYF. In DNA, the CDR3 is TGTGCCACCAGCAGAGGACCGGAGAGATACACAGATACGCAGTATTTT. The chain couples TRBV15 to TRBJ2-3, with no clear D. Looked up from germline, CDR1 is LNHNV and CDR2 is YYDKDF (reference sequence). Trimming left V 1 base short and J 2 bases short, with 13 bases between. The CDR3 loop spans 16 amino acids.

The table lists this clonotype with a few counts. The V call is TRBV6-1, the J call TRBJ1-4; 9 bases fit TRBD1. V gave up 6 bases and J gave up 8 bases; unmatched junction bases: 13. The CDR3 is 16 amino acids. In germline, CDR1 is MNHNS, CDR2 SASEGT. The CDR3 DNA is TGTGCCAGCAGGCCCCATCGGACAGGGGCAGAGGAAAAACTGTTTTTT. Translation: CASRPHRTGAEEKLFF.

This clonotype came up a few times. The chain uses TRBV12-3 or TRBV12-4 and TRBJ2-1; D perhaps matches TRBD1 (7 bases). The CDR3 runs to 16 residues. V lost 7 bases and J 0 bases, leaving 16 bases between the germline ends. The CDR3 here is CASTIRGVGSYNEQFF. In nucleotides, the CDR3 is TGTGCCAGCACCATCAGGGGGGTGGGCTCCTACAATGAGCAGTTCTTC.

This clonotype has more than one count but fewer than ten. The chain is built from TRBV6-1 and TRBJ1-2; D gene ambiguous. The CDR3 runs to 14 residues. V was trimmed by 1 base and J by 7 bases, leaving 13 bases between them. Germline V lookup: CDR1 MNHNS, CDR2 SASEGT. DNA of the CDR3: TGTGCCAGCAGTGAAGAGGTGGGCCGGGGTGGCTACACCTTC. It translates to CASSEEVGRGGYTF.

This clonotype was recorded a few times. The CDR3 here is CASTPGTVFSISGYTF. The CDR3 DNA follows: TGTGCCAGCACCCCTGGGACTGTTTTCTCTATAAGTGGCTACACCTTC. J is TRBJ1-2 and V is TRBV6-1; TRBD1 is a possible D gene (5 bases). The CDR3 length is 16 residues. The germline CDR1 and CDR2 sequences are MNHNS and SASEGT. Trimming removed 7 bases at V and 7 bases at J, with 25 bases between.

This clonotype was picked up many times. This chain connects TRBV12-3 or TRBV12-4 to TRBJ1-1; D is unresolved. This CDR3 is built from 12 residues. Between the trimmed V and J ends, which lost 6 bases and 8 bases, there was a span of 13 bases. CDR3 DNA sequence: TGTGCCAGCAGCCTTGGACTCGGAGAAGCTTTCTTT. Translation gives CASSLGLGEAFF.

This sequence joins TRBV5-5 and TRBJ1-3; D might be TRBD1 (5 bases). Per germline, CDR1 SGHKS and CDR2 YYEKEE (reference sequence). V lost 4 bases and J 3 bases, leaving 11 bases between the germline ends. This CDR3 region has 14 residues. CDR3 DNA sequence: TGTGCCAGCAGCGCTACAGGCATTGGAAACACCATATATTTT. Protein product: CASSATGIGNTIYF.